These 28 T cell receptor beta chains came from one sample sequenced in a study of regulatory T cells in long-lasting Graves disease. Construction of the TCR beta libraries employed iRepertoire HTBI primers in conjunction with Arm-PCR of CDR3 regions. One entry per CDR3 protein, called by TCRdb with MiXCR from the multiplex PCR reads. The sample includes 550,000 to 650,000 distinct CDR3 sequences, roughly a sixth of them seen just once. This sample's time point: newly diagnosed GD, antithyroid drugs for less than 3 months. PBMC RNA served as the TCR library source. This sample was also put to use in a study of T cells in Graves' hyperthyroidism and ophthalmopathy.

The source material was peripheral blood mononuclear cells (PBMCs), sampled at new diagnosis, from a patient treated with antithyroid drugs. The receptors shown here come from a man aged 18 to 29 with Graves disease.

This clonotype was picked up many times. The rearrangement links TRBV3-1 to TRBJ2-2, with 9 bases identical to TRBD2. V shed 1 base, J shed 6 bases, and the junction held 6 bases outside the gene matches. The CDR3 totals 16 residues. Germline V lookup: CDR1 LGHDT, CDR2 YNNKEL (reference sequence). CDR3 nucleotides: TGTGCCAGCAGCCAAGGTTCTAGCGGGATTGCCGGGGAGCTGTTTTTT. It is translated as CASSQGSSGIAGELFF.

In this sample, this clonotype turned up many times. The chain combines TRBV10-2 with TRBJ1-1, with D perhaps TRBD1 (5 bases). The V end lost 8 bases, the J end lost 5 bases, and 15 bases lay between the germline ends. CDR3 length equals 13 residues. Germline V gives CDR1 WSHSY, CDR2 SAAADI. The CDR3: CASGFRDRTEAFF. CDR3 nucleotide sequence: TGCGCCAGCGGGTTCAGGGATCGAACTGAAGCTTTCTTT.

In its sample, this clonotype was seen many times. This chain uses TRBV3-1 with TRBJ1-1; D not resolved. Trimming removed 1 base at V and 8 bases at J, with 11 bases between. Germline CDR1 reads LGHDT; CDR2 reads YNNKEL (reference sequence). This CDR3 spans 13 amino acids. CDR3 residues: CASSQGERREAFF. In DNA form, the CDR3 reads TGTGCCAGCAGCCAAGGGGAACGCCGCGAAGCTTTCTTT.

At least ten counts were recorded for this clonotype. The V gene is TRBV18, the J gene TRBJ2-1; D may match TRBD1 or TRBD2 (5 bases each). Germline V gene data show CDR1 as KGHSH and CDR2 as LQKENI. Trimming stripped 0 bases from V and 6 bases from J, with 6 bases between. CDR3 size: 13 residues. As DNA, the CDR3 is TGTGCCAGCTCACCACCGGGACGCAATGAGCAGTTCTTC. It codes for CASSPPGRNEQFF.

This clonotype has at least ten counts. This sequence joins TRBV19 and TRBJ2-1, with 16 bases aligning to TRBD2. The CDR3 has 21 amino acids. In germline, CDR1 is LNHDA, CDR2 SQIVND (reference sequence). Trimming removed 4 bases from V and 6 bases from J; junction bases left unmatched: 18. Here the CDR3 DNA reads TGTGCCAGTAGTAGTCCCCCCGGGACTAGCGGGAGGGGTCTGAGACCCAATGAGCAGTTCTTC. This sequence encodes CASSSPPGTSGRGLRPNEQFF.

This clonotype was picked up a small number of times. This chain links TRBV6-1 with TRBJ2-5; possibly TRBD2 for D (5 bases). The ends were cut back, 6 bases at V and 7 bases at J, with 24 bases in the middle. Germline V gene data show CDR1 as MNHNS and CDR2 as SASEGT. This CDR3 spans 16 amino acids. CDR3: CASSEIRGTLLGTQYF. Written as DNA, the CDR3 is TGTGCCAGCAGCGAAATCCGGGGAACCCTATTGGGGACCCAGTACTTC.

This clonotype has a handful of counts. V is TRBV14 and J is TRBJ2-1; D remains unclear. V was clipped by 4 bases and J by 7 bases, with 5 bases between them. Germline CDR1 and CDR2: SGHDN and FVKESK. This CDR3 is 11 amino acids long. The CDR3: CASSRWNEQFF. CDR3 coding DNA: TGTGCCAGCAGCCGTTGGAATGAGCAGTTCTTC.

This clonotype was recorded at least ten times. The chain employs TRBV28 and TRBJ2-3; D is unresolved. Germline CDR1 reads MDHEN; CDR2 reads SYDVKM. The CDR3 runs to 15 residues. V was trimmed by 7 bases and J by 3 bases, leaving 17 bases between them. Here the CDR3 DNA reads TGTGCCAGCACCGCGGACGGTTTTCGGACAGATACGCAGTATTTT. Translating gives CASTADGFRTDTQYF.

The gene calls are TRBV14 and TRBJ2-7, with D hard to call. The CDR3 is 14 residues long. Germline V gene lookup returns CDR1 SGHDN and CDR2 FVKESK. The V end lost 1 base, the J end lost 6 bases, and 13 bases lay between the germline ends. This CDR3 is CASSQVRRVSEQYF. CDR3 DNA sequence: TGTGCCAGCAGCCAAGTGAGAAGGGTATCCGAGCAGTACTTC.

V gene TRBV4-1 combines with J gene TRBJ2-2; no clear D gene. With 1 base removed from V and 6 bases from J, the gap between germline ends came to 9 bases. This CDR3 contains 14 residues. Germline V gene lookup returns CDR1 MGHRA and CDR2 YSYEKL. For the CDR3, the DNA is TGCGCCAGCAGCCAAGTATTTGGGTCCGGGGAGCTGTTTTTT. Translation: CASSQVFGSGELFF.

The chain links TRBV12-3 or TRBV12-4 to TRBJ2-7, with 9 bases matching TRBD2. V shed 2 bases, J shed 3 bases, and the junction held 5 bases outside the gene matches. The CDR3 contains 15 residues. CDR3 protein: CASSLPTSGLYEQYF. CDR3 nucleotide sequence: TGTGCCAGCAGTTTACCGACTAGCGGACTCTACGAGCAGTACTTC.

This clonotype turned up a few times. The V and J genes are TRBV12-3 or TRBV12-4 and TRBJ2-1, with D possibly being TRBD1 (5 bases). CDR3 length: 13 residues. Deletions cut 4 bases from V and 4 bases from J, with 8 bases between. The CDR3 reads CASSYRPYNEQFF. The CDR3 bases are TGTGCCAGCAGTTACAGGCCATACAATGAGCAGTTCTTC.

The chain has TRBV27 and TRBJ1-2; 8 nucleotides align to TRBD1. V lost 5 bases, J lost 5 bases, and 13 bases stayed unmatched. Germline V gene data show CDR1 as MNHEY and CDR2 as SMNVEV (reference sequence). The CDR3 loop spans 16 amino acids. CDR3 DNA: TGTGCCAGCAGTCCCTCAGGGGGCGCCGTTAGTTATGGCTACACCTTC. Protein product: CASSPSGGAVSYGYTF.

V and J are TRBV12-3 or TRBV12-4 and TRBJ2-3; 9 bases map to TRBD2. The CDR3 length is 16 residues. V shed 2 bases, J shed 4 bases, and the junction held 7 bases outside the gene matches. The CDR3 nucleotides are TGTGCCAGCAGTTTACGGGGTAGCGGGAGATCAGATACGCAGTATTTT. Translation gives CASSLRGSGRSDTQYF.

This clonotype showed up many times. The chain couples TRBV12-3 or TRBV12-4 to TRBJ2-3; tentatively, D is TRBD1 or TRBD2 (5 bases each). There are 14 residues in the CDR3. Trimming shortened V by 7 bases and J by 5 bases, and 16 bases separated the two germline ends. In nucleotides, the CDR3 is TGTGCCAGCACCGGGGCAGGGCATTTAGATACGCAGTATTTT. It is translated as CASTGAGHLDTQYF.

The CDR3 DNA sequence: TGTGCCAGCACCCAGGCAGAGACCCAGTACTTC. Translation: CASTQAETQYF. The chain links TRBV11-2 to TRBJ2-4; no clear D gene. The last part of the DNA fits TRBJ2-5 better; the J call may be wrong. CDR1 is SGHAT and CDR2 is FQNNGV in the germline V gene. The CDR3 extends over 11 amino acids.

This clonotype was counted at least ten times. This sequence joins TRBV7-3 and TRBJ2-3; tentative D call: TRBD1 (5 bases). V was cut by 5 bases and J by 0 bases, with 12 bases left in between. This CDR3 is 15 amino acids long. Per germline, CDR1 SGHTA and CDR2 FQGTGA. CDR3 loop: CASSPGMTSTDTQYF. CDR3 DNA: TGTGCCAGCAGCCCAGGGATGACTAGCACAGATACGCAGTATTTT.

Ten or more counts support this clonotype. The chain has TRBV29-1 and TRBJ2-2; 8 nucleotides agree with TRBD1. V lost 0 bases to trimming and J lost 5 bases; unmatched junction nucleotides: 14. The germline V gene encodes CDR1 SQVTM and CDR2 ANQGSEA. The CDR3 runs to 18 residues. The CDR3 sequence: CSVEDGGPDRARTGELFF. The CDR3 coding sequence is TGCAGCGTTGAAGATGGGGGACCGGACAGGGCTAGGACCGGGGAGCTGTTTTTT.

This clonotype was seen ten or more times. The chain recombines TRBV13 with TRBJ2-7; TRBD2 matches 8 bases. This CDR3 region has 15 residues. Germline V gives CDR1 PRHDT, CDR2 FYEKMQ (reference sequence). With V trimmed by 7 bases and J by 5 bases, 13 bases remained unmatched. The CDR3 loop is CASTLPGGPLNEQYF. CDR3 nucleotides: TGTGCCAGCACCCTACCGGGAGGGCCCCTCAACGAGCAGTACTTC.

This sequence joins TRBV6-2 or TRBV6-3 and TRBJ2-5; TRBD2 agrees at 8 bases. J gave up 5 bases and V 8 bases, and 7 bases lay outside the gene matches. The CDR3 totals 13 residues. Germline V gene sequence: CDR1 MNHEY, CDR2 SVGEGT. Here the CDR3 reads CASGRGGGETQYF. As DNA, the CDR3 is TGTGCCAGCGGTCGGGGGGGAGGCGAGACCCAGTACTTC.

This clonotype was picked up a small number of times. This chain connects TRBV7-2 to TRBJ2-7, with 8 bases fitting TRBD2. There are 15 residues in the CDR3. Germline CDR1 is SGHTA and CDR2 is FQGNSA. The J segment lost 3 bases and the V segment lost 3 bases, leaving 7 bases of the junction unmatched. CDR3 nucleotides: TGTGCCAGCAGCTTCGGGTCGGGAGGGTTCTACGAGCAGTACTTC. Translated, it gives CASSFGSGGFYEQYF. Filled out from reference TRBV7-2 and TRBJ2-7, the complete variable domain reads GAGVSQSPSNKVTEKGKDVELRCDPISGHTALYWYRQSLGQGLEFLIYFQGNSAPDKSGLPSDRFSAERTGGSVSTLTIQRTQQEDSAVYLCASSFGSGGFYEQYFGPGTRLTVT.

Many counts were recorded for this clonotype. The rearrangement uses TRBV7-2 and TRBJ2-3; TRBD2 is a possible D gene (7 bases). CDR1 is SGHTA, CDR2 FQGNSA, per germline. This CDR3 contains 17 residues. V lost 5 bases to trimming and J lost 2 bases, with 20 bases between them. This CDR3 is CASSPSPGGAYTDTQYF. In DNA form, the CDR3 reads TGTGCCAGCAGCCCCTCCCCGGGGGGCGCATACACAGATACGCAGTATTTT.

This clonotype ranks as medium-sized. V and J are TRBV6-2 or TRBV6-3 and TRBJ2-1; 7 positions match TRBD2. Germline assignment: CDR1 MNHEY and CDR2 SVGEGT. Losses at the gene ends were 4 bases for V and 7 bases for J; bases not matched to a gene: 4. The CDR3 extends over 13 amino acids. The CDR3 DNA follows: TGTGCCAGCAGTTTGGGGGAGGGGAATGAGCAGTTCTTC. Its protein product is CASSLGEGNEQFF.

The chain joins TRBV6-1 to TRBJ2-5; 7 nucleotides match TRBD1. Germline V lookup: CDR1 MNHNS, CDR2 SASEGT. CDR3 length equals 14 residues. After removal of 6 bases from V and 4 bases from J, the junction contained 8 bases not matched to a gene. This CDR3 is CASRKTGRRETQYF. The CDR3 DNA sequence: TGTGCCAGCAGGAAGACAGGGCGACGAGAGACCCAGTACTTC.

J is TRBJ1-2 and V is TRBV9, with TRBD1 identical over 7 bases. Germline CDR1 reads SGDLS; CDR2 reads YYNGEE. J gave up 1 base and V 4 bases, and 10 bases lay outside the gene matches. The CDR3 covers 16 residues. CDR3 residues: CASSPGQEVFNYGYTF. The CDR3 DNA reads TGTGCCAGCAGCCCAGGACAGGAAGTCTTTAACTATGGCTACACCTTC.

The table lists this clonotype with many counts. The rearrangement links TRBV20-1 to TRBJ2-3; 11 bases agree with TRBD2. The junction had 8 bases not matched to a gene; V was cut back by 0 bases and J by 3 bases. CDR1 and CDR2 from the germline V gene are DFQATT and SNEGSKA (reference sequence). CDR3 length equals 17 residues. This CDR3 is CSARDDLSGRGTDTQYF. The CDR3 DNA sequence: TGCAGTGCTAGAGATGATCTTAGCGGGAGGGGGACAGATACGCAGTATTTT.

This clonotype was seen only a few times. This chain uses TRBV12-3 or TRBV12-4 with TRBJ1-6; D remains unclear. The CDR3 is 13 amino acids. The germline V and J ends were trimmed by 5 bases and 7 bases, with 9 bases remaining between them. CDR3 region: CASSDLGNSPLHF. Written as DNA, the CDR3 is TGTGCCAGCAGTGACCTGGGAAATTCACCCCTCCACTTT.

The DNA of the CDR3 is TGTGCCAGCTGCCCGGGACAGCCAACTAATGAAAAACTGTTTTTT. Translating gives CASCPGQPTNEKLFF. The chain links TRBV18 to TRBJ1-4, with 7 bases aligning to TRBD1. V lost 7 bases and J lost 0; bases outside the gene matches: 5. The germline gives CDR1 KGHSH, CDR2 LQKENI. The CDR3 has 15 residues.